The 9 T cell receptor beta chains below all came from one sample that was sequenced in a study of blood T cell repertoires in COVID-19. Produced via immunoSEQ multiplex PCR; TCRdb's table is partial and in-frame only. In the table there are 100,000 to 150,000 clones, approximately 81% of which are singletons. The sample taken for sequencing was peripheral blood. The receptor set was obtained from a woman between 45 and 60 years old with acute or convalescent COVID-19.

This clone was picked up one time. V gene TRBV5-1 combines with J gene TRBJ1-4; D perhaps matches TRBD1 (5 bases). Germline CDR1 and CDR2: SGHRS and YFSETQ. This CDR3 has 15 amino acids. The V end lost 4 bases, the J end lost 0 bases, and 10 bases lay between the germline ends. This CDR3 is CASSPRTTTNEKLFF. CDR3 sequence (DNA): TGCGCCAGCAGCCCTCGGACAACAACTAATGAAAAACTGTTTTTT.

In its sample, this clone was seen once. The V gene is TRBV2, the J gene TRBJ1-1, with D uncertain. This CDR3 is built from 13 residues. The V gene lost 5 bases and the J gene lost 11 bases, with 18 bases spanning the gap. Germline lookup yields CDR1 SNHLY and CDR2 FYNNEI. The CDR3 sequence: CASSTMTQSQAFF. The CDR3 nucleotides are TGTGCCAGCAGTACGATGACACAATCTCAGGCTTTCTTT.

The chain is built from TRBV7-3 and TRBJ2-1, with 9 bases aligning to TRBD1. The CDR3 consists of 17 residues. The germline V gene has CDR1 SGHTA and CDR2 FQGTGA. V was clipped by 2 bases and J by 4 bases; unmatched bases: 9. CDR3 sequence: CASSLSSGTGRYNEQFF. CDR3 sequence (DNA): TGTGCCAGCAGCTTATCCAGTGGGACAGGGAGATACAATGAGCAGTTCTTC.

The chain employs TRBV5-1 and TRBJ1-2; a weak D match, TRBD1 (6 bases). Germline V lookup: CDR1 SGHRS, CDR2 YFSETQ. The CDR3 contains 16 residues. V gave up 0 bases and J gave up 1 base, with 13 bases separating them. CDR3 DNA sequence: TGCGCCAGCAGCTTGGCGCCAGGGGTAAATAACTATGGCTACACCTTC. This translates into CASSLAPGVNNYGYTF.

This chain links TRBV19 with TRBJ2-1; no clear D gene. Germline assignment: CDR1 LNHDA and CDR2 SQIVND (reference sequence). The CDR3 runs 14 residues. V lost 5 bases to trimming and J lost 0 bases, with 8 bases between them. The CDR3 region has the DNA TGTGCCAGTAGTCTGACACGCTCCTACAATGAGCAGTTCTTC. Translation: CASSLTRSYNEQFF.

The chain links TRBV19 to TRBJ1-1; a possible D gene is TRBD1 (6 bases). The germline gives CDR1 LNHDA, CDR2 SQIVND (reference sequence). The CDR3 is made up of 15 amino acids. V was pared by 7 bases and J by 7 bases, with 22 bases between. In DNA form, the CDR3 reads TGTGCCAGTACCTCTCGGGGGGCGGGTAAAGATGAAGCTTTCTTT. It is translated as CASTSRGAGKDEAFF. Full variable domain (rest looked up from reference TRBV19 and TRBJ1-1): DGGITQSPKYLFRKEGQNVTLSCEQNLNHDAMYWYRQDPGQGLRLIYYSQIVNDFQKGDIAEGYSVSREKKESFPLTVTSAQKNPTAFYLCASTSRGAGKDEAFFGQGTRLTVV.

The chain is built from TRBV24-1 and TRBJ1-4; 11 bases align to TRBD1. J gave up 8 bases and V 4 bases, and 5 bases lay outside the gene matches. CDR1 is KGHDR, CDR2 SFDVKD, per germline. CDR3 size: 15 residues. The CDR3 DNA sequence: TGTGCCACCAGTGACCCGGGACAGGGGGACGAAAAACTGTTTTTT. Its protein product is CATSDPGQGDEKLFF.

The chain uses TRBV2 and TRBJ2-3, with 9 bases identical to TRBD1. This CDR3 has 15 amino acids. Germline V gives CDR1 SNHLY, CDR2 FYNNEI. The V gene end was trimmed by 8 bases and the J gene end by 4 bases; junction bases not matched to a gene: 10. CDR3 sequence reads: CASDPLGQGADTQYF. Here the CDR3 DNA reads TGTGCCAGCGATCCTCTGGGACAGGGCGCAGATACGCAGTATTTT.

This clone has just one count. The chain recombines TRBV4-2 with TRBJ2-7; D possibly corresponds to TRBD2 (6 bases). V lost 3 bases and J 0 bases, leaving 15 bases between the germline ends. From germline, CDR1 is LGHNA and CDR2 YNFKEQ. This CDR3 is 16 amino acids long. CDR3 sequence (DNA): TGTGCCAGCAGCCAGGAGGGGCACGCTAGCTCCTACGAGCAGTACTTC. Its translation: CASSQEGHASSYEQYF.